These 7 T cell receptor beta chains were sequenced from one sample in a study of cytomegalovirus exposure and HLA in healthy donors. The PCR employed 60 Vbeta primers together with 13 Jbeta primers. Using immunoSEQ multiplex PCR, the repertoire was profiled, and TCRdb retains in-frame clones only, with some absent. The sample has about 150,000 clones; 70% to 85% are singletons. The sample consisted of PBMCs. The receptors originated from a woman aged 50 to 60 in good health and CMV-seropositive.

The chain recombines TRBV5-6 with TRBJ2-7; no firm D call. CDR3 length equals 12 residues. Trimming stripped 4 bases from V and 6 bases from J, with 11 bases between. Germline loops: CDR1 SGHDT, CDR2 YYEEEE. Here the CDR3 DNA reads TGTGCCAGCAGCCGCGGTCTGGTCGAGCAGTACTTC. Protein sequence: CASSRGLVEQYF.

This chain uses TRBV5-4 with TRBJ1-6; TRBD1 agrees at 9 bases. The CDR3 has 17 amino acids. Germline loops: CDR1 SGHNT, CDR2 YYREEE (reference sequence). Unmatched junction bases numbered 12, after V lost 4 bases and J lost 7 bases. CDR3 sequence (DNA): TGTGCCAGCAGCCCTTCCGGGACAGGGACGCGGAATTCACCCCTCCACTTT. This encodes CASSPSGTGTRNSPLHF.

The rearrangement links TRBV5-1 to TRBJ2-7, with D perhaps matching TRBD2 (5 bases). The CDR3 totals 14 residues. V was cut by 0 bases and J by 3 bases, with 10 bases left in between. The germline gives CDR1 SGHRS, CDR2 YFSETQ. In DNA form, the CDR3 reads TGCGCCAGCAGCTTGGGGACGGAGGTCTACGAGCAGTACTTC. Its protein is CASSLGTEVYEQYF.

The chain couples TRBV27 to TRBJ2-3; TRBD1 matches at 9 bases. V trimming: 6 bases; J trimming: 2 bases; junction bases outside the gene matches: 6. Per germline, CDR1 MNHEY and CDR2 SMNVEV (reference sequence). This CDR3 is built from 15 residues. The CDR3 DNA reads TGTGCCAGCAGGGGACAGGGCGCCCTCACAGATACGCAGTATTTT. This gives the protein CASRGQGALTDTQYF.

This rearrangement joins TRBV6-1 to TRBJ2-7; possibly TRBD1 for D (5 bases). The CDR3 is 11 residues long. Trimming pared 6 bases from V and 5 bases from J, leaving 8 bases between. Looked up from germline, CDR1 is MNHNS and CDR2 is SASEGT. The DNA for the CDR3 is TGTGCCAGCAGCACAGGACACGAGCAGTACTTC. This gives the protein CASSTGHEQYF.

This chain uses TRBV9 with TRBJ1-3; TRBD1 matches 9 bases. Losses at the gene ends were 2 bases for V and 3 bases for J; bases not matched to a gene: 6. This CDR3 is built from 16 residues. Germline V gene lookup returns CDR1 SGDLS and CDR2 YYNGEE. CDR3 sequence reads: CASSVSQGASGNTIYF. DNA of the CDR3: TGTGCCAGCAGCGTGTCACAGGGGGCAAGTGGAAACACCATATATTTT.

CDR3 bases: TGTGCCAGCAGCTTCCCTAGCGGGGGCTCCTACAATGAGCAGTTCTTC. The encoded protein is CASSFPSGGSYNEQFF. This chain joins TRBV5-6 and TRBJ2-1; TRBD2 agrees at 10 bases. The CDR3 loop spans 16 amino acids. V gave up 2 bases and J gave up 0 bases; unmatched junction bases: 2. Germline CDR1 SGHDT, CDR2 YYEEEE.